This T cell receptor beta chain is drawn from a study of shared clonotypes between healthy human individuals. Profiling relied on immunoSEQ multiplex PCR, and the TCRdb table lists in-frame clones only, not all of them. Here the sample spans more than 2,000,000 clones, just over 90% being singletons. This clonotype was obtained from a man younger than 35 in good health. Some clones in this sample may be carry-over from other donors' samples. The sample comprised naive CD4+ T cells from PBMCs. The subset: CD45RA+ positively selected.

Here the CDR3 DNA reads TGTGCCAGCAGCTTGATAAACCGGGCCAGCGAGCAGTACTTC. Its protein is CASSLINRASEQYF. This sequence joins TRBV5-5 and TRBJ2-7; D gene unclear. This CDR3 contains 14 residues. Germline V lookup: CDR1 SGHKS, CDR2 YYEKEE (reference sequence). Trimming took 1 base from V and 6 from J, leaving 14 bases between them.